These 3 T cell receptor beta chains share one sample of origin, sequenced in a study of metastatic and nonmetastatic thyroid tumors. TCRdb re-clonotyped the PCR reads through MiXCR. The sample includes some 64,000 clones, roughly 4% of them seen just once. No patient had received any treatment before thyroid surgery. The sample taken for sequencing was blood. Source of these receptors: a female donor with papillary thyroid cancer or a benign thyroid nodule (not recorded which). Some clones in this sample may be carry-over from other donors' samples.

At least ten counts were recorded for this clone. This chain joins TRBV7-9 and TRBJ2-7; the match to TRBD2 covers 14 bases. V was clipped by 0 bases and J by 3 bases; unmatched bases: 10. This CDR3 spans 19 amino acids. CDR1 and CDR2 from the germline V gene are SEHNR and FQNEAQ (reference sequence). CDR3 DNA sequence: TGTGCCAGCAGCTTAGCGGGGACATGGGGACTAGCGGGAGACTACGAGCAGTACTTC. This sequence encodes CASSLAGTWGLAGDYEQYF.

This sequence joins TRBV30 and TRBJ1-3, with 7 positions matching TRBD1. With 1 base clipped from V and 3 bases from J, the junction kept 0 bases outside the gene matches. Germline lookup yields CDR1 GTSNPN and CDR2 SVGIG (reference sequence). CDR3 size: 13 residues. CDR3 loop: CAWSGQGGNTIYF. The CDR3 nucleotides read TGTGCCTGGAGTGGACAGGGTGGAAACACCATATATTTT.

This clone was found a few times. The J gene is TRBJ2-4, the V gene TRBV12-3 or TRBV12-4; TRBD1 aligns across 8 bases. The V segment lost 4 bases and the J segment 8 bases; nucleotides outside the gene matches: 10. The CDR3 extends over 15 amino acids. Written as DNA, the CDR3 is TGTGCCAGCAGTTCCCGGACAGGGTCTAGCTACATTCAGTACTTC. Its translation: CASSSRTGSSYIQYF.